The present T cell receptor (beta chain) was sequenced within a study of blood T cell repertoires in COVID-19. Study-wide background: Donors in the United States, Italy and Spain gave samples during acute or convalescent COVID-19. PBMCs, B-cell-depleted T cells, or T cells provided the cDNA or gDNA that made up the material.

The CDR3 spans 14 residues. Germline CDR1 and CDR2: LNHDA and SQIVND (reference sequence). Trimming took 6 bases from V and 6 from J, leaving 15 bases between them. Per the original data handling: By means of reference gene primer amplification, nucleated cell counts were estimated. Sequencing used immunoSEQ multiplex PCR; TCRdb keeps in-frame clones, though not all of them. That table furnishes V, J and clone size, whereas the DNA furnished D and trimming. The data hold 120,000 to 150,000 clones, with around 84% observed a single time. The source of this sequence is a human donor with acute or convalescent COVID-19. The donor label of this sample is uncertain. J is TRBJ1-5 and V is TRBV19; possibly TRBD1 for D (5 bases). The sequenced material came from peripheral blood. CDR3 sequence (DNA): TGTGCCAGTAGGGGAGGGGATAACCCTCAGCCCCAGCATTTT. This translates into CASRGGDNPQPQHF.